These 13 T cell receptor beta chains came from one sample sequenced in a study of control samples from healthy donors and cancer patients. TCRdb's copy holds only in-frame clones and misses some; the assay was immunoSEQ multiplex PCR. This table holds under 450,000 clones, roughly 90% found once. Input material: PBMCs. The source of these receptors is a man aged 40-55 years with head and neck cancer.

The CDR3 DNA is TGTGCCAGCAGTTGGAGGAGTACGAACACCGGGGAGCTGTTTTTT. Translated, it gives CASSWRSTNTGELFF. The chain has TRBV28 and TRBJ2-2; weak D call: TRBD2 (5 bases). With 4 bases removed from V and 0 bases from J, the gap between germline ends came to 9 bases. The CDR3 is 15 amino acids. Germline values: CDR1 MDHEN, CDR2 SYDVKM.

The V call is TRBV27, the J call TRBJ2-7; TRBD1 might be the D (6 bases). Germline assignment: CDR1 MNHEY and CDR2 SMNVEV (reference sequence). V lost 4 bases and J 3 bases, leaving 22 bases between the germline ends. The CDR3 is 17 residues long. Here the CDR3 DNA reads TGTGCCAGCAGTTCAGCCCGACTCCCGGGACACGTCTACGAGCAGTACTTC. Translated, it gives CASSSARLPGHVYEQYF.

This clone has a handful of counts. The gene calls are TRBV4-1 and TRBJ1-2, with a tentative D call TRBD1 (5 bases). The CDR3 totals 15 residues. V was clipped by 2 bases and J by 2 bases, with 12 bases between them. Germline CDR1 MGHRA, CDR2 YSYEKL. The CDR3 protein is CASSQRAGGNYGYTF. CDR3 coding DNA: TGCGCCAGCAGCCAACGAGCCGGGGGGAACTATGGCTACACCTTC.

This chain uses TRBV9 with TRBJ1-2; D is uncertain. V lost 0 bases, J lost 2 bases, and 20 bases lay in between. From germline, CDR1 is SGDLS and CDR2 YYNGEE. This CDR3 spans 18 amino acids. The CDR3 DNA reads TGTGCCAGCAGCGTAGACCGGACCCGGACCGGCGACAACTATGGCTACACCTTC. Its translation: CASSVDRTRTGDNYGYTF. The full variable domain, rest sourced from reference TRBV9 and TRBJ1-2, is DSGVTQTPKHLITATGQRVTLRCSPRSGDLSVYWYQQSLDQGLQFLIQYYNGEERAKGNILERFSAQQFPDLHSELNLSSLELGDSALYFCASSVDRTRTGDNYGYTFGSGTRLTVV.

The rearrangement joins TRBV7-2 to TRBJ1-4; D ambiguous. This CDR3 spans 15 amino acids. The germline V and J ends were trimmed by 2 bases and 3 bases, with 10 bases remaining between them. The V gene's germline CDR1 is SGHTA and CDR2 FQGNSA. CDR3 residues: CASSLQAVANEKLFF. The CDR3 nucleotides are TGTGCCAGCAGCTTACAGGCGGTGGCTAATGAAAAACTGTTTTTT.

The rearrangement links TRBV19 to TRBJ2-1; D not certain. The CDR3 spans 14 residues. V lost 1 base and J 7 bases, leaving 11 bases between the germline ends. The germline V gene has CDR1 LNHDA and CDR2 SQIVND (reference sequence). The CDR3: CASSIAGLSNEQFF. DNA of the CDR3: TGTGCCAGTAGTATAGCGGGTCTCTCTAATGAGCAGTTCTTC.

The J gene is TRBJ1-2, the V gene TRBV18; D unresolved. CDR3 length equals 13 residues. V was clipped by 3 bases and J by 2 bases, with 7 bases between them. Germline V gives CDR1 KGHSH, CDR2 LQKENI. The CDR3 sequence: CASSPTPNYGYTF. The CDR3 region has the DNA TGTGCCAGCTCACCGACCCCAAACTATGGCTACACCTTC.

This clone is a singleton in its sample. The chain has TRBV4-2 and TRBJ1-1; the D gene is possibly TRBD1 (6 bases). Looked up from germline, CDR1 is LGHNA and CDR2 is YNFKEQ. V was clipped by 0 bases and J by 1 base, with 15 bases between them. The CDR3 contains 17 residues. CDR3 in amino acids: CASSQDTARGRNTEAFF. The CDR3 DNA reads TGTGCCAGCAGCCAAGATACGGCCAGGGGAAGGAACACTGAAGCTTTCTTT.

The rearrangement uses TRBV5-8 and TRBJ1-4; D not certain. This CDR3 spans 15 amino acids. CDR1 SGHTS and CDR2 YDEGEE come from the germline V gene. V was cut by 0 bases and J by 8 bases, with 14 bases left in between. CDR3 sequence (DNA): TGTGCCAGCAGCTTGGATTTAGGGTCTTGGGAAAAACTGTTTTTT. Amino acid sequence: CASSLDLGSWEKLFF.

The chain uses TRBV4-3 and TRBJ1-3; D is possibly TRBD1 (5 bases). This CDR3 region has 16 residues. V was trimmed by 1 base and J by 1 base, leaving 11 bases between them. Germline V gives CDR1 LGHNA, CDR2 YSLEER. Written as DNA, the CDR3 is TGCGCCAGCAGCCAAGTAGCAGGGCAGTCTGGAAACACCATATATTTT. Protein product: CASSQVAGQSGNTIYF.

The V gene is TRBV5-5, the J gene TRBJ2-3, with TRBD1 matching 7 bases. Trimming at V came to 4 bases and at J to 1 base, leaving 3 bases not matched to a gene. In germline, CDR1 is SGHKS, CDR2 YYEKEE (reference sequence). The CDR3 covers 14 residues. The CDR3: CASSRGQRTDTQYF. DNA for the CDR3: TGTGCCAGCAGCCGGGGACAGCGCACAGATACGCAGTATTTT. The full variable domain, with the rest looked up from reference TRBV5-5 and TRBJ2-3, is DAGVTQSPTHLIKTRGQQVTLRCSPISGHKSVSWYQQVLGQGPQFIFQYYEKEERGRGNFPDRFSARQFPNYSSELNVNALLLGDSALYLCASSRGQRTDTQYFGPGTRLTVL.

This CDR3 reads CASSQGVGGREQYF. Here the CDR3 DNA reads TGCGCCAGCAGCCAAGGAGTCGGGGGCCGCGAGCAGTACTTC. The chain links TRBV4-3 to TRBJ2-7; D may correspond to TRBD1 or TRBD2 (6 bases each). The V gene's germline CDR1 is LGHNA and CDR2 YSLEER. V was pared by 1 base and J by 6 bases, with 13 bases between. The CDR3 has 14 residues.

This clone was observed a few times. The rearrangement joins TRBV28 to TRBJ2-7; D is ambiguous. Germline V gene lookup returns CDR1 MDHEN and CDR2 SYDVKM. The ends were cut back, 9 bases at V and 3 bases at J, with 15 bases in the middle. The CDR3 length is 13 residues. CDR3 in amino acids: CASHPGQVYEQYF. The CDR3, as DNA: TGTGCCAGTCACCCCGGGCAGGTCTACGAGCAGTACTTC.